The clone carrying this T cell receptor beta chain has only a few counts. The antigen is unknown. PCR was performed using 60 Vbeta and 13 Jbeta primers. Method: immunoSEQ multiplex PCR; TCRdb's copy keeps in-frame clones and lacks some. The sample yields some 150,000 clones, roughly four fifths seen once. This specimen comes from a study of cytomegalovirus exposure and HLA in healthy donors. Study findings and constraints: A missense DCLRE1C variant was associated with V- and J-gene trimming of TCR beta chains in a later analysis, and an independent cohort replicated the association. Under in vitro conditions, a few CMV-associated chains were confirmed as specific for CMV antigens. 16,951 TCR beta sequences were associated with HLA alleles at 0.05 false discovery rate in a later analysis.

V shed 4 bases, J shed 4 bases, and the junction held 12 bases outside the gene matches. The germline gives CDR1 SQVTM, CDR2 ANQGSEA. The CDR3 has 15 residues. The chain has TRBV29-1 and TRBJ2-7; 8 nucleotides align to TRBD1. This TCR was sampled from a man aged 40-50 years in good health and CMV-seropositive. Sequencing used PBMCs. Here the CDR3 DNA reads TGCAGCGTTGTCCCAACCGTCGACAGGGGATACGAGCAGTACTTC. This encodes CSVVPTVDRGYEQYF.